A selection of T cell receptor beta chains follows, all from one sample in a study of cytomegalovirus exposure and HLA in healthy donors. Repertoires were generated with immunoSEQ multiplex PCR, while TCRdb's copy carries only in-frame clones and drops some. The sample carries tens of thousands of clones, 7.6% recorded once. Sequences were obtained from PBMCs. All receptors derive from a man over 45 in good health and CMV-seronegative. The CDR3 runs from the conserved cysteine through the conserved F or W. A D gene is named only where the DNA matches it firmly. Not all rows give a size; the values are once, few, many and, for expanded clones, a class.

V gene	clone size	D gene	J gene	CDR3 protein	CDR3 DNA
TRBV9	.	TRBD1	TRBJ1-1	CASSSLGQAFLNTEAFF	TGTGCCAGCAGCTCCTTGGGACAGGCCTTTTTGAACACTGAAGCTTTCTTT
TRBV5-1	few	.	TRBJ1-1	CASSLQGKNTEAFF	TGCGCCAGCAGCTTGCAGGGGAAGAACACTGAAGCTTTCTTT
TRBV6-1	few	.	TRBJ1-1	CASSDAGLPNTEAFF	TGTGCCAGCAGTGACGCGGGACTCCCGAACACTGAAGCTTTCTTT
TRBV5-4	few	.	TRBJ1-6	CASSHDSTSSYNSPLHF	TGTGCCAGCAGCCACGACTCTACCAGCTCCTATAATTCACCCCTCCACTTT
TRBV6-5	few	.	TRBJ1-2	CASSYSGQGNYGYTF	TGTGCCAGCAGTTACTCAGGCCAGGGCAACTATGGCTACACCTTC
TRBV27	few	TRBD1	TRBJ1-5	CASKGTGSQPQHF	TGTGCCAGCAAGGGGACAGGGAGTCAGCCCCAGCATTTT
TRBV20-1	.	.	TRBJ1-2	CSAPGRGYTF	TGCAGTGCCCCCGGTCGTGGCTACACCTTC
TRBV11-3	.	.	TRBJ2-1	CASSLDSSGHYNEQFF	TGTGCCAGCAGCTTAGATTCGTCAGGGCACTACAATGAGCAGTTCTTC
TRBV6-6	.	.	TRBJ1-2	CASSYSTASGYTF	TGTGCCAGCAGTTACTCGACAGCGTCTGGCTACACCTTC
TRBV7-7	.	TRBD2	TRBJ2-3	CASSLGTGGLAGTTSKDTQYF	TGTGCTAGCAGCTTAGGTACCGGCGGACTAGCGGGCACCACATCGAAGGATACGCAGTATTTT
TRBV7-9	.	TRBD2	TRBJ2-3	CASSPRTSGGHPTDTQYF	TGTGCCAGCAGCCCCCGGACTAGCGGGGGGCATCCCACAGATACGCAGTATTTT